Below are 11 T cell receptor beta chains sequenced from a single sample in a study of Graves' ophthalmopathy and Graves' hyperthyroidism. The TCR beta CDR3 regions underwent amplification from RNA transcripts. Investigators did first-round RT-PCR with HTBI primers, then second-round multiplex PCR. One entry per CDR3 protein results from TCRdb running MiXCR on the multiplex PCR reads. The table shows roughly 410,000 distinct CDR3 sequences, with 15% to 19% occurring only once. Material for sequencing was peripheral blood. These receptors came from a young woman with stable Graves' hyperthyroidism.

This clonotype has at least ten counts. The chain combines TRBV20-1 with TRBJ1-2, with D maybe TRBD1 (5 bases). In germline, CDR1 is DFQATT, CDR2 SNEGSKA (reference sequence). Between the trimmed V and J ends, which lost 4 bases and 6 bases, there was a span of 18 bases. The CDR3 spans 14 residues. CDR3 protein: CSANRAGTGDGYTF. For the CDR3, the DNA is TGCAGTGCTAACCGAGCCGGGACCGGCGATGGCTACACCTTC.

This clonotype was recorded many times. This chain connects TRBV29-1 to TRBJ1-2; D remains ambiguous. V was shortened by 6 bases and J by 7 bases, with 15 bases between the two germline ends. Looked up from germline, CDR1 is SQVTM and CDR2 is ANQGSEA. This CDR3 is built from 12 residues. This chain's CDR3 is CSVYSLGSGYTF. CDR3 in DNA: TGCAGCGTCTACAGCCTGGGGAGTGGCTACACCTTC.

The V gene is TRBV2, the J gene TRBJ1-1, with 7 positions matching TRBD1. Germline CDR1 reads SNHLY; CDR2 reads FYNNEI. The CDR3 is 14 residues long. J lost 1 base, V lost 7 bases, and 6 bases had no gene match. CDR3 protein: CASIEGTANTEAFF. CDR3 in DNA: TGTGCCAGCATTGAGGGGACAGCGAACACTGAAGCTTTCTTT.

This clonotype appeared many times. This chain links TRBV6-1 with TRBJ1-1; unclear D gene. Germline V CDR1 and CDR2: MNHNS, SASEGT. The CDR3 length is 16 residues. V lost 0 bases and J 3 bases, leaving 14 bases between the germline ends. The CDR3 nucleotides read TGTGCCAGCAGTGAAGCTCGCGGGTCAGGCGACACTGAAGCTTTCTTT. Its protein product is CASSEARGSGDTEAFF.

Many counts were recorded for this clonotype. The chain employs TRBV6-2 or TRBV6-3 and TRBJ1-6; 9 bases fit TRBD1. The CDR3 extends over 15 amino acids. Germline V CDR1 and CDR2: MNHEY, SVGEGT. The junction had 6 bases not matched to a gene; V was cut back by 2 bases and J by 10 bases. CDR3 loop: CASSYGQGYRSPLHF. In DNA form, the CDR3 reads TGTGCCAGCAGTTACGGACAGGGGTATCGGTCACCCCTCCACTTT.

This clonotype was seen at least ten times. The chain recombines TRBV10-3 with TRBJ2-7; D is unclear. The CDR3 is made up of 15 amino acids. Trimming left V 3 bases short and J 0 bases short, with 12 bases between. CDR1 ENHRY and CDR2 SYGVKD come from the germline V gene. CDR3 residues: CAISDSPATSYEQYF. The DNA for the CDR3 is TGTGCCATCAGTGACTCCCCCGCCACCTCCTACGAGCAGTACTTC.

In its sample, this clonotype was seen many times. The chain employs TRBV6-5 and TRBJ2-7, with D possibly TRBD2 on 5 matching bases. CDR1 and CDR2 from the germline V gene are MNHEY and SVGAGI. The CDR3 extends over 14 amino acids. Between the trimmed V and J ends, which lost 0 bases and 1 base, there was a span of 7 bases. The CDR3 loop reads CASSYSRGSYEQYF. CDR3 nucleotides: TGTGCCAGCAGTTACTCGAGAGGGTCCTACGAGCAGTACTTC.

The chain's CDR3 is CASSVTGKATGELFF. CDR3 DNA sequence: TGTGCCAGCAGCGTCACAGGGAAAGCGACCGGGGAGCTGTTTTTT. The genes are TRBV9 and TRBJ2-2; TRBD1 might be the D (6 bases). V was cut by 2 bases and J by 5 bases, with 13 bases left in between. CDR1 SGDLS and CDR2 YYNGEE come from the germline V gene. The CDR3 covers 15 residues.

The chain carries TRBV6-1 and TRBJ1-2, with D unresolved. V was clipped by 8 bases and J by 4 bases, with 11 bases between them. Germline CDR1 reads MNHNS; CDR2 reads SASEGT. The length of the CDR3 is 12 residues. The CDR3 nucleotides are TGTGCCAGCGCGGTGAGGCTCTATGGCTACACCTTC. Amino acid sequence: CASAVRLYGYTF.

There are many counts of this clonotype. The chain employs TRBV28 and TRBJ1-2, with TRBD1 as a possible D gene (5 bases). Germline-derived CDR1 and CDR2 are MDHEN and SYDVKM. The CDR3 runs to 14 residues. The V end lost 5 bases, the J end lost 9 bases, and 19 bases lay between the germline ends. CDR3 sequence: CASSAPGRPGRYTF. CDR3 DNA: TGTGCCAGCAGTGCCCCAGGGCGCCCCGGGCGCTACACCTTC.

CDR3 in DNA: TGTGCCAGCAGTGATTCCGAGACGAGGCTTCTTCCGGGTTTTTATGGCTACACCTTC. It yields the protein CASSDSETRLLPGFYGYTF. V gene TRBV6-4 combines with J gene TRBJ1-2, with no clear D. Looked up from germline, CDR1 is MRHNA and CDR2 is SNTAGT. Trimming left V 3 bases short and J 5 bases short, with 28 bases between. There are 19 residues in the CDR3.